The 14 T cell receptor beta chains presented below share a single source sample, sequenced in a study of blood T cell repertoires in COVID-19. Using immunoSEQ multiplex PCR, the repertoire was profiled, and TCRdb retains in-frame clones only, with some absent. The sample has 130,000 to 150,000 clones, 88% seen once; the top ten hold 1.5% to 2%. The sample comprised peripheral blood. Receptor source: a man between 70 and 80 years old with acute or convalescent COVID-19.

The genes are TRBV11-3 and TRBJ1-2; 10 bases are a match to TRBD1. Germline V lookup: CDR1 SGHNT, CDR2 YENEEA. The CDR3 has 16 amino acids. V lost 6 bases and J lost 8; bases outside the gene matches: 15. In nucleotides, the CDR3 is TGTGCCAGCAGACCGGGACAGGGGAGCGATTTGAAGGGCTACACCTTC. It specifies CASRPGQGSDLKGYTF.

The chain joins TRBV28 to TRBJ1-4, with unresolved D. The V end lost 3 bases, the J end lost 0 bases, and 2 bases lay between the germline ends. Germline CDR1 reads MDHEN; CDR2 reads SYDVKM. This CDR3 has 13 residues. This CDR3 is CASSFSTNEKLFF. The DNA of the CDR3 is TGTGCCAGCAGTTTCTCAACTAATGAAAAACTGTTTTTT. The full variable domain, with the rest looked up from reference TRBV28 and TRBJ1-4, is DVKVTQSSRYLVKRTGEKVFLECVQDMDHENMFWYRQDPGLGLRLIYFSYDVKMKEKGDIPEGYSVSREKKERFSLILESASTNQTSMYLCASSFSTNEKLFFGSGTQLSVL.

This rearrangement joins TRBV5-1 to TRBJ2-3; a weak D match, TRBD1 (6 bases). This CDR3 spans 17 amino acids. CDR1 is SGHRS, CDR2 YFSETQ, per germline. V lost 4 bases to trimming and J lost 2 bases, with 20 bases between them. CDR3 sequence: CASSVGQLTMITDTQYF. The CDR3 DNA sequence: TGCGCCAGCAGCGTAGGACAGCTAACTATGATCACAGATACGCAGTATTTT. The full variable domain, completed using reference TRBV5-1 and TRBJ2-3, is KAGVTQTPRYLIKTRGQQVTLSCSPISGHRSVSWYQQTPGQGLQFLFEYFSETQRNKGNFPGRFSGRQFSNSRSEMNVSTLELGDSALYLCASSVGQLTMITDTQYFGPGTRLTVL.

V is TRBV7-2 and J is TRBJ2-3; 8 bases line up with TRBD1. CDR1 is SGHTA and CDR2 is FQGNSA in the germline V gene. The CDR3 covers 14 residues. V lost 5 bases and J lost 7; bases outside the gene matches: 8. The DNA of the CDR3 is TGTGCCAGCAGCCAAGACAGGGGAAGGAATACGCAGTATTTT. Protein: CASSQDRGRNTQYF.

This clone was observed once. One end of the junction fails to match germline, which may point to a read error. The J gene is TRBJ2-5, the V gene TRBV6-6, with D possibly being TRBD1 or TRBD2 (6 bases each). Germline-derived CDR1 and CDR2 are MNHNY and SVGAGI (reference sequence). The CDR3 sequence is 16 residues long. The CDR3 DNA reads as TGTGCCAGTAGTTACGGGGGCTCGACGGGGCGAGAGACCCAGTACTTC. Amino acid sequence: CASSYGGSTGRETQYF.

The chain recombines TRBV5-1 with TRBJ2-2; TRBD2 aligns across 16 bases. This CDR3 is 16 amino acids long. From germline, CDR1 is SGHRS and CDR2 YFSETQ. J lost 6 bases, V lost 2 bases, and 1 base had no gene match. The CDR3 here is CASSFGTSGGAGELFF. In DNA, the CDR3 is TGCGCCAGCAGCTTCGGGACTAGCGGGGGGGCCGGGGAGCTGTTTTTT.

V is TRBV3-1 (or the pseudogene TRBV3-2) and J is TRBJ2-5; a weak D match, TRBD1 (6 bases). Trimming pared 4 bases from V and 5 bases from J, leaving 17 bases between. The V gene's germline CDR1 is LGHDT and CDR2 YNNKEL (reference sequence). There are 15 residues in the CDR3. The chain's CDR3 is CASSRFGTLGETQYF. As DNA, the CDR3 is TGTGCCAGCAGCCGCTTTGGGACATTAGGGGAGACCCAGTACTTC.

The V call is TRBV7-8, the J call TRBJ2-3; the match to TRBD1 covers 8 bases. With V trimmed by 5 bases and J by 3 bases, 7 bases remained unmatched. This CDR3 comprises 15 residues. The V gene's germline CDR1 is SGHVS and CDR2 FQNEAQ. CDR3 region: CASSTGQGGTDTQYF. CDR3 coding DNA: TGTGCCAGCAGCACCGGACAGGGTGGTACAGATACGCAGTATTTT.

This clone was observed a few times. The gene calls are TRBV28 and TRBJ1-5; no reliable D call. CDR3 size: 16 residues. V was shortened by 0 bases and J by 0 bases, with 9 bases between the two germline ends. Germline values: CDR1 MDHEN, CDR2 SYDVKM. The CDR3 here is CASSLWQMNSNQPQHF. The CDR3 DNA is TGTGCCAGCAGTTTATGGCAGATGAATAGCAATCAGCCCCAGCATTTT.

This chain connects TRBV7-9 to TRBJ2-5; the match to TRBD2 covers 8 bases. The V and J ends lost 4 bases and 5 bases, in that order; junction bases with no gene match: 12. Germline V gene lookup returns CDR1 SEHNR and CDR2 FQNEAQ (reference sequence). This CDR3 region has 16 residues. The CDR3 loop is CASSYGAREGGETQYF. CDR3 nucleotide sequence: TGTGCCAGCAGCTACGGAGCCCGGGAGGGGGGGGAGACCCAGTACTTC.

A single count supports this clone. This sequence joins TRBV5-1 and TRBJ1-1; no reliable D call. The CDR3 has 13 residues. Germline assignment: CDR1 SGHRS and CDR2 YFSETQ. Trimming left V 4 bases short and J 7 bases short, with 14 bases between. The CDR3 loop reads CASSTPSGDEAFF. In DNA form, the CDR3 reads TGCGCCAGCAGCACCCCGAGCGGGGATGAAGCTTTCTTT.

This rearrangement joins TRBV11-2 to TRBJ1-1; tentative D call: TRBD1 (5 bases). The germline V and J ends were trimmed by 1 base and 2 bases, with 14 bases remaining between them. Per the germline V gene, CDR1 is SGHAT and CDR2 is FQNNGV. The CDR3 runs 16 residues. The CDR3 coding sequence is TGTGCCAGCAGCTTAGGTCGGGGGGTCCTAAACACTGAAGCTTTCTTT. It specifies CASSLGRGVLNTEAFF. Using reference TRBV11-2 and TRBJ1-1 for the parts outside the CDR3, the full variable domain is EAGVAQSPRYKIIEKRQSVAFWCNPISGHATLYWYQQILGQGPKLLIQFQNNGVVDDSQLPKDRFSAERLKGVDSTLKIQPAKLEDSAVYLCASSLGRGVLNTEAFFGQGTRLTVV.

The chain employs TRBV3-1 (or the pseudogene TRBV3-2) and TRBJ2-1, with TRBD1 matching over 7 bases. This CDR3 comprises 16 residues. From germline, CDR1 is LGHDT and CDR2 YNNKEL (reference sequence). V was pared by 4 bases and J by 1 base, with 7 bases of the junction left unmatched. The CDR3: CASSLQGLGSYNEQFF. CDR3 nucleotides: TGTGCCAGCAGCCTACAGGGGCTAGGGTCCTACAATGAGCAGTTCTTC.

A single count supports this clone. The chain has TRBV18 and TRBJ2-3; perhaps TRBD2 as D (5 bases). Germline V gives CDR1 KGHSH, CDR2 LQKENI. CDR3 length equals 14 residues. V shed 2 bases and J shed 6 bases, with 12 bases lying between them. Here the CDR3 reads CASSPRLSRDTQYF. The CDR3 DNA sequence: TGTGCCAGCTCACCAAGACTAAGTCGGGATACGCAGTATTTT.